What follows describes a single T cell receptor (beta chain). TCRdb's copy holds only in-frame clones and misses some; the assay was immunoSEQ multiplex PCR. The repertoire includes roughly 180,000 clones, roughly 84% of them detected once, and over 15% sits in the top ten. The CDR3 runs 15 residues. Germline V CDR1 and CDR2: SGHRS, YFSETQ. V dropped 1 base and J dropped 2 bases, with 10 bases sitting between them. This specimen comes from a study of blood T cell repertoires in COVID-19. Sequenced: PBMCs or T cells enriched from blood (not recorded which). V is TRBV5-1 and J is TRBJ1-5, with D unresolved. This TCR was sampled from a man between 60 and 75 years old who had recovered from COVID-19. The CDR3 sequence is CASSLWPSGNQPQHF. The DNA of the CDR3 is TGCGCCAGCAGCTTGTGGCCGTCTGGCAATCAGCCCCAGCATTTT.